The clone carrying this TCR beta chain appeared a few times. The data originate from a study of blood T cell repertoires in COVID-19. Overall study: Sites in the United States, Italy and Spain provided acute and convalescent COVID-19 samples.

The protocol was immunoSEQ multiplex PCR, while the TCRdb copy is restricted to in-frame clones and leaves out a portion. The sample holds around 100,000 clones; around 88% are singletons and the top ten take approximately 5.3%. CDR3 length equals 14 residues. The trim removed 0 bases at V and 7 bases at J, leaving 6 bases unmatched. Germline CDR1 reads LGHNA; CDR2 reads YNFKEQ. The sequencing sample was made of peripheral blood. The clonotype comes from a human donor in a cohort sampled during active COVID-19. The rearrangement joins TRBV4-2 to TRBJ2-7, with 7 nucleotides matching TRBD2. DNA of the CDR3: TGTGCCAGCAGCCAAGATCTGGGAGGGAGGGAGCAGTACTTC. This encodes CASSQDLGGREQYF.